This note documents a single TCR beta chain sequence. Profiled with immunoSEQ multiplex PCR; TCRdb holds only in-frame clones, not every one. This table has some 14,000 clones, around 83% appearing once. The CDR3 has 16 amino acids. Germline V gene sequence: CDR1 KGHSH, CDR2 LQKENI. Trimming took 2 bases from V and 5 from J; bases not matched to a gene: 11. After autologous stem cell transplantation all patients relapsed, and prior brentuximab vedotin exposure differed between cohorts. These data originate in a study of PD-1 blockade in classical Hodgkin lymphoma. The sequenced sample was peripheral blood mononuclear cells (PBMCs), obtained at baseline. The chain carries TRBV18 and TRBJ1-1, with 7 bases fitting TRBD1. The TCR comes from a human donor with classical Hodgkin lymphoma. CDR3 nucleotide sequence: TGTGCCAGCTCACCAAGGGTTGAGCACAGGGGTACTGAAGCTTTCTTT. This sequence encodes CASSPRVEHRGTEAFF.